Following are 25 T cell receptor beta chains from one sample sequenced in a study of control samples from healthy donors and cancer patients. Assay: immunoSEQ multiplex PCR; the TCRdb copy retains only in-frame clones and omits some. This repertoire shows about 410,000 clones, about 93% found once; its top ten account for around 6.5%. The sequencing input was PBMCs. The source of these receptors is a middle-aged man with head and neck cancer.

V usage is TRBV6-5 and J usage is TRBJ1-1; D possibly corresponds to TRBD1 (6 bases). Deletions cut 5 bases from V and 1 base from J, with 11 bases between. Germline loops: CDR1 MNHEY, CDR2 SVGAGI. The CDR3 consists of 14 residues. CDR3 in DNA: TGTGCCAGCAGTCGGGGGGCAGCGAACACTGAAGCTTTCTTT. Translation: CASSRGAANTEAFF.

The chain is built from TRBV3-1 (or the pseudogene TRBV3-2) and TRBJ1-6, with a tentative D call TRBD1 (6 bases). This CDR3 has 13 amino acids. Germline V gives CDR1 LGHDT, CDR2 YNNKEL (reference sequence). V lost 6 bases and J 8 bases, leaving 11 bases between the germline ends. The CDR3 bases are TGTGCCAGCAGGGCAGGGGAAGATTCACCCCTCCACTTT. Its protein product is CASRAGEDSPLHF.

The chain joins TRBV11-3 to TRBJ2-1; tentatively, D is TRBD2 (6 bases). The germline V gene has CDR1 SGHNT and CDR2 YENEEA. CDR3 length: 12 residues. Trimming took off 4 bases at V and 8 bases at J, with 9 bases between the two ends. Here the CDR3 reads CASSSRDYEQFF. CDR3 in DNA: TGTGCCAGCAGCTCCCGGGACTATGAGCAGTTCTTC.

The chain couples TRBV13 to TRBJ2-3; 15 bases are a match to TRBD2. V lost 5 bases and J lost 3; bases outside the gene matches: 9. CDR3 length: 18 residues. Germline lookup yields CDR1 PRHDT and CDR2 FYEKMQ (reference sequence). The CDR3 is CASSQRSGTSGRTDTQYF. CDR3 bases: TGTGCCAGCAGCCAAAGGAGCGGGACTAGCGGGAGGACAGATACGCAGTATTTT.

CDR3 protein: CASSQGGGYGYTF. The CDR3 DNA follows: TGCGCCAGCAGCCAGGGGGGAGGCTATGGCTACACCTTC. The chain is built from TRBV4-3 and TRBJ1-2, with D perhaps TRBD1 (5 bases). CDR3 length: 13 residues. V lost 3 bases, J lost 4 bases, and 9 bases lay in between. CDR1 and CDR2 from the germline V gene are LGHNA and YSLEER.

The chain has TRBV5-1 and TRBJ1-2; the match to TRBD1 covers 7 bases. This CDR3 contains 14 residues. Per the germline V gene, CDR1 is SGHRS and CDR2 is YFSETQ. V gave up 7 bases and J gave up 5 bases; unmatched junction bases: 11. Here the CDR3 reads CASSDDRVGYGYTF. In nucleotides, the CDR3 is TGCGCCAGCTCGGACGACAGGGTAGGGTATGGCTACACCTTC. The whole variable domain, filled in from reference TRBV5-1 and TRBJ1-2, reads KAGVTQTPRYLIKTRGQQVTLSCSPISGHRSVSWYQQTPGQGLQFLFEYFSETQRNKGNFPGRFSGRQFSNSRSEMNVSTLELGDSALYLCASSDDRVGYGYTFGSGTRLTVV.

The table lists this clone with a count of one. The chain has TRBV9 and TRBJ1-1; no clear D. The CDR3 is 15 amino acids. V was clipped by 4 bases and J by 0 bases, with 13 bases between them. Germline loops: CDR1 SGDLS, CDR2 YYNGEE. For the CDR3, the DNA is TGTGCCAGCAGCCCCGACTCGGTTGTGAACACTGAAGCTTTCTTT. Protein sequence: CASSPDSVVNTEAFF.

In DNA, the CDR3 is TGCGCCAGCAGCTTTTCGGACAAGAACACTGAAGCTTTCTTT. This sequence encodes CASSFSDKNTEAFF. The genes are TRBV5-1 and TRBJ1-1, with TRBD1 as a possible D gene (5 bases). From germline, CDR1 is SGHRS and CDR2 YFSETQ. V lost 2 bases and J 1 base, leaving 9 bases between the germline ends. This CDR3 comprises 14 residues.

This rearrangement joins TRBV27 to TRBJ2-1, with no clear D. CDR1 and CDR2 (germline): MNHEY, SMNVEV (reference sequence). The V end lost 8 bases, the J end lost 9 bases, and 11 bases lay between the germline ends. CDR3 length: 11 amino acids. The CDR3 coding sequence is TGTGCCAGCTTTCGTGGTGGTGAGCAGTTCTTC. It specifies CASFRGGEQFF.

V usage is TRBV24-1 and J usage is TRBJ2-3, with 9 bases aligning to TRBD2. Germline CDR1 and CDR2: KGHDR and SFDVKD. The CDR3 is made up of 15 amino acids. Trimming at V came to 3 bases and at J to 3 bases, leaving 3 bases not matched to a gene. CDR3 DNA sequence: TGTGCCACCAGTGATCAGACTAGCGGAACAGATACGCAGTATTTT. Translation: CATSDQTSGTDTQYF.

V gene TRBV10-3 combines with J gene TRBJ2-2; 7 bases fit TRBD2. J lost 4 bases, V lost 0 bases, and 2 bases had no gene match. Looked up from germline, CDR1 is ENHRY and CDR2 is SYGVKD. The CDR3 covers 15 residues. In nucleotides, the CDR3 is TGTGCCATCAGTGAGTCAGCGGGATTCACCGGGGAGCTGTTTTTT. Its translation is CAISESAGFTGELFF.

The chain uses TRBV11-2 and TRBJ2-1; no definite D call. This CDR3 spans 14 amino acids. V dropped 4 bases and J dropped 8 bases, with 15 bases sitting between them. Germline loops: CDR1 SGHAT, CDR2 FQNNGV. The CDR3 DNA reads TGTGCCAGCAGCTCTCAAGCTAGGATCCATGAGCAGTTCTTC. This codes for CASSSQARIHEQFF.

The chain recombines TRBV27 with TRBJ1-1; D possibly corresponds to TRBD1 (6 bases). In germline, CDR1 is MNHEY, CDR2 SMNVEV (reference sequence). The V and J ends lost 4 bases and 6 bases respectively, with 24 bases between them. This CDR3 has 17 residues. CDR3 in amino acids: CASSSYLSQGMESEAFF. CDR3 nucleotides: TGTGCCAGCAGTTCATACTTATCCCAGGGGATGGAATCTGAAGCTTTCTTT.

V and J are TRBV29-1 and TRBJ1-1; a weak D match, TRBD1 (6 bases). CDR3 length equals 11 residues. Germline V gives CDR1 SQVTM, CDR2 ANQGSEA. Trimming left V 4 bases short and J 4 bases short, with 7 bases between. DNA of the CDR3: TGCAGCGTTGTAGGGGGCACTGAAGCTTTCTTT. Translated, it gives CSVVGGTEAFF.

The CDR3: CASSLGDRAWDEQYF. The CDR3 coding sequence is TGTGCCAGCAGCTTAGGGGACAGGGCATGGGACGAGCAGTACTTC. V gene TRBV7-2 combines with J gene TRBJ2-7; 9 bases align to TRBD1. Germline trimming cut 1 base from V and 5 bases from J; bases unmatched to any gene: 6. This CDR3 is built from 15 residues. From germline, CDR1 is SGHTA and CDR2 FQGNSA. The whole variable domain, filled in from reference TRBV7-2 and TRBJ2-7, reads GAGVSQSPSNKVTEKGKDVELRCDPISGHTALYWYRQSLGQGLEFLIYFQGNSAPDKSGLPSDRFSAERTGGSVSTLTIQRTQQEDSAVYLCASSLGDRAWDEQYFGPGTRLTVT.

As DNA, the CDR3 is TGTGCCAGTAGTATAGATTGGACAGCTTATGGCTACACCTTC. The encoded protein is CASSIDWTAYGYTF. The gene calls are TRBV19 and TRBJ1-2; D might be TRBD1 (6 bases). Germline CDR1 LNHDA, CDR2 SQIVND (reference sequence). The length of the CDR3 is 14 residues. Trimming took 0 bases from V and 5 from J, leaving 10 bases between them. Looking up the rest from reference TRBV19 and TRBJ1-2 gives the full variable domain: DGGITQSPKYLFRKEGQNVTLSCEQNLNHDAMYWYRQDPGQGLRLIYYSQIVNDFQKGDIAEGYSVSREKKESFPLTVTSAQKNPTAFYLCASSIDWTAYGYTFGSGTRLTVV.

V is TRBV10-3 and J is TRBJ1-5, with D tentatively TRBD1 (5 bases). This CDR3 contains 14 residues. The germline CDR1 and CDR2 sequences are ENHRY and SYGVKD. Deletions cut 3 bases from V and 1 base from J, with 7 bases between. CDR3 sequence reads: CAISEDSSNQPQHF. Written as DNA, the CDR3 is TGTGCCATCAGTGAAGACAGCAGCAATCAGCCCCAGCATTTT.

V usage is TRBV7-9 and J usage is TRBJ2-1, with TRBD2 identical over 9 bases. This CDR3 has 13 residues. Looked up from germline, CDR1 is SEHNR and CDR2 is FQNEAQ (reference sequence). J gave up 6 bases and V 6 bases, and 3 bases lay outside the gene matches. The DNA of the CDR3 is TGTGCCAGCAGGGAGACTAGCGGCAATGAGCAGTTCTTC. Residues: CASRETSGNEQFF.

V usage is TRBV7-2 and J usage is TRBJ1-6, with D uncertain. CDR1 and CDR2 (germline): SGHTA, FQGNSA. V lost 5 bases and J 9 bases, leaving 20 bases between the germline ends. CDR3 length: 16 residues. Here the CDR3 DNA reads TGTGCCAGCAGCCTCCATGAGACCGGCAATATTTCACCCCTCCACTTT. Its translation: CASSLHETGNISPLHF.

The chain has TRBV3-1 (or the pseudogene TRBV3-2) and TRBJ1-4, with TRBD1 identical over 9 bases. The CDR3 has 16 residues. Germline V gives CDR1 LGHDT, CDR2 YNNKEL (reference sequence). The trim removed 3 bases at V and 7 bases at J, leaving 9 bases unmatched. In DNA form, the CDR3 reads TGTGCCAGCAGCCAGAATAGGGACAGGGAGCTTGAAAAACTGTTTTTT. As protein: CASSQNRDRELEKLFF.

This rearrangement joins TRBV6-2 or TRBV6-3 to TRBJ1-4, with TRBD1 matching over 9 bases. CDR3 length equals 14 residues. The V and J ends lost 5 bases and 7 bases, in that order; junction bases with no gene match: 5. Germline lookup yields CDR1 MNHEY and CDR2 SVGEGT. The chain's CDR3 is CASSRRGQGEKLFF. CDR3 in DNA: TGTGCCAGCAGTCGGAGGGGACAGGGTGAAAAACTGTTTTTT.

This rearrangement joins TRBV10-2 to TRBJ2-1; 11 bases line up with TRBD2. Trimming cost V 7 bases and J 5 bases; bases outside gene matches: 4. This CDR3 is 14 amino acids long. From germline, CDR1 is WSHSY and CDR2 SAAADI. The CDR3 nucleotides are TGCGCCAGCACCCTGACTAGCGGGAACAATGAGCAGTTCTTC. It encodes CASTLTSGNNEQFF.

This chain's CDR3 is CASGLIREGRDEQFF. CDR3 bases: TGTGCTAGTGGTTTGATCCGGGAGGGGCGCGATGAGCAGTTCTTC. The chain combines TRBV12-5 with TRBJ2-1; 8 bases are a match to TRBD2. Germline values: CDR1 LGHNT, CDR2 FRNRAP. The CDR3 contains 15 residues. V was clipped by 2 bases and J by 8 bases; unmatched bases: 8.

V and J are TRBV5-5 and TRBJ2-7; D not certain. This CDR3 contains 15 residues. Trimming removed 6 bases from V and 1 base from J, with 17 bases in between. Germline-derived CDR1 and CDR2 are SGHKS and YYEKEE (reference sequence). The CDR3, as DNA: TGTGCCAGCAACTTTGAGTCTTACTTGTCCTACGAGCAGTACTTC. Amino acid sequence: CASNFESYLSYEQYF.

The rearrangement uses TRBV11-1 and TRBJ1-2; TRBD1 matches at 9 bases. The CDR3 sequence is 15 residues long. With 4 bases clipped from V and 3 bases from J, the junction kept 6 bases outside the gene matches. In germline, CDR1 is SGHAT, CDR2 FQDESV (reference sequence). The DNA of the CDR3 is TGTGCCAGCAGCTCCTACAGGGGGCCCGACTATGGCTACACCTTC. It yields the protein CASSSYRGPDYGYTF.